This T cell receptor beta chain was documented in a study of Ad26.COV2.S vaccination and SARS-CoV-2 variants. Study-level information: Vaccine-arm donor from the placebo-controlled COV1001 Ad26.COV2.S trial. Into the muscle, Ad26.COV2.S was dosed once or twice, 56 days apart. Study observations and caveats: Individuals receiving vaccine had higher spike-specific TCR breadth than placebo recipients did.

This sample's treatment: around 19 received Ad26.COV2.S at low or high dose, single or two shots; roughly five received placebo; per-sample allocation not given. Vaccine and placebo recipients were sampled on day 63 after the first injection. The individual, an adult aged 18-55 years, was a donor in Boston. About this clone itself: Antigen unknown.

The data were produced by immunoSEQ multiplex PCR, yet TCRdb's version contains in-frame clones alone and is incomplete. The sample records about 240,000 clones, around nine tenths being singletons. V dropped 1 base and J dropped 6; count of bases not matched to a gene: 2. The CDR3 runs to 13 residues. Germline V CDR1 and CDR2: SQVTM, ANQGSEA. V and J are TRBV29-1 and TRBJ2-4; 8 bases fit TRBD1. This TCR was recovered from a person aged 18-65 years who received the Ad26.COV2.S COVID-19 vaccine or a placebo. The material sequenced was peripheral blood, taken in a trial of Ad26.COV2.S vaccine versus placebo. CDR3 coding DNA: TGCAGCGTTGAAGGACAGGGGCGAAACATTCAGTACTTC. Its protein product is CSVEGQGRNIQYF.